The 22 T cell receptor beta chains given below trace back to one sample, sequenced in a study of cytomegalovirus exposure and HLA in healthy donors (dated by TCRdb to 2015 to 2018). Libraries were constructed by the immunoSEQ multiplex PCR assay. A mixture of 60 forward primers for TCR Vbeta segments and 13 reverse primers for TCR Jbeta segments was used in the multiplex PCR. TCRdb limited this immuneACCESS table to in-frame rearrangements with V and J called. A share of clones is missing; checked studies link under half to unresolved V genes, and the rest is unexplained. The sample contains under 110,000 clones, 65% to 85% of them found a single time. The ten largest clones represent around 2.8% of the sample. The sample comprised PBMCs. The receptors derive from a male donor in good health and CMV-seropositive.

This clone was counted between two and nine times. The J gene is TRBJ1-1, the V gene TRBV9; possible D gene TRBD1, 5 bases. CDR1 is SGDLS, CDR2 YYNGEE, per germline. Trimming left V 4 bases short and J 4 bases short, with 17 bases between. CDR3 length: 15 residues. The CDR3 bases are TGTGCCAGCAGCCCTCGGGGGTACCCGAGCACTGAAGCTTTCTTT. This codes for CASSPRGYPSTEAFF.

The rearrangement joins TRBV18 to TRBJ2-2; D perhaps matches TRBD2 (5 bases). CDR1 and CDR2 (germline): KGHSH, LQKENI. The CDR3 has 17 amino acids. Trimming pared 3 bases from V and 4 bases from J, leaving 18 bases between. The chain's CDR3 is CASSPDRPARGTGELFF. CDR3 nucleotide sequence: TGTGCCAGCTCACCGGACCGCCCTGCCCGGGGCACCGGGGAGCTGTTTTTT.

This clone was seen many times. The chain links TRBV6-1 to TRBJ2-3; D perhaps matches TRBD1 (6 bases). V was trimmed by 7 bases and J by 1 base, leaving 15 bases between them. The germline V gene encodes CDR1 MNHNS and CDR2 SASEGT. CDR3 length equals 15 residues. CDR3 in amino acids: CASTPLAGGTDTQYF. CDR3 bases: TGTGCCAGCACCCCACTGGCAGGGGGCACAGATACGCAGTATTTT.

The V and J genes are TRBV2 and TRBJ2-1; possibly TRBD2 for D (7 bases). V was cut by 0 bases and J by 0 bases, with 15 bases left in between. Germline CDR1 SNHLY, CDR2 FYNNEI. The CDR3 consists of 18 residues. CDR3 in DNA: TGTGCCAGCAGTGAAGCCCGAGGTCGGGGGGCCTCCTACAATGAGCAGTTCTTC. As protein: CASSEARGRGASYNEQFF.

This chain connects TRBV19 to TRBJ1-2; 7 nucleotides match TRBD1. Germline V gene sequence: CDR1 LNHDA, CDR2 SQIVND (reference sequence). J gave up 0 bases and V 3 bases, and 4 bases lay outside the gene matches. The CDR3 loop spans 15 amino acids. The DNA for the CDR3 is TGTGCCAGTAGTATGGGGACAGACCCTAACTATGGCTACACCTTC. It yields the protein CASSMGTDPNYGYTF. The variable domain in full, with the rest retrieved from reference TRBV19 and TRBJ1-2, is DGGITQSPKYLFRKEGQNVTLSCEQNLNHDAMYWYRQDPGQGLRLIYYSQIVNDFQKGDIAEGYSVSREKKESFPLTVTSAQKNPTAFYLCASSMGTDPNYGYTFGSGTRLTVV.

This chain links TRBV9 with TRBJ2-1; 7 bases are a match to TRBD2. The V segment lost 4 bases and the J segment 8 bases; nucleotides outside the gene matches: 6. The CDR3 runs to 13 residues. Germline CDR1 and CDR2: SGDLS and YYNGEE. The CDR3 sequence: CASSSGDWDEQFF. For the CDR3, the DNA is TGTGCCAGCAGCAGCGGGGACTGGGATGAGCAGTTCTTC.

V gene TRBV27 combines with J gene TRBJ2-2, with TRBD1 matching over 8 bases. This CDR3 spans 15 amino acids. Germline-derived CDR1 and CDR2 are MNHEY and SMNVEV (reference sequence). Losses at the gene ends were 5 bases for V and 7 bases for J; bases not matched to a gene: 9. CDR3 protein: CASSRTGGRGGELFF. Written as DNA, the CDR3 is TGTGCCAGCAGTAGAACAGGGGGGCGAGGCGGGGAGCTGTTTTTT.

V gene TRBV5-4 combines with J gene TRBJ2-1; 9 nucleotides align to TRBD2. In germline, CDR1 is SGHNT, CDR2 YYREEE (reference sequence). Germline trimming cut 4 bases from V and 9 bases from J; bases unmatched to any gene: 8. The CDR3 has 14 amino acids. CDR3 sequence: CASSRQLAGREQFF. In DNA, the CDR3 is TGTGCCAGCAGCCGACAACTAGCGGGTCGTGAGCAGTTCTTC.

The chain uses TRBV14 and TRBJ2-5, with TRBD1 matching over 7 bases. Germline V gives CDR1 SGHDN, CDR2 FVKESK. V was pared by 4 bases and J by 5 bases, with 13 bases of the junction left unmatched. This CDR3 contains 16 residues. The CDR3 bases are TGTGCCAGCAGCCTCGGCAGGGGGTGGATGTTGGAGACCCAGTACTTC. This encodes CASSLGRGWMLETQYF.

A word on this clone: Different DNA sequences within this sample yield the same CDR3. J is TRBJ1-1 and V is TRBV5-1; no definite D call. V was shortened by 4 bases and J by 0 bases, with 10 bases between the two germline ends. The CDR3 has 14 amino acids. Germline values: CDR1 SGHRS, CDR2 YFSETQ. CDR3 in amino acids: CASSTGTVNTEAFF. CDR3 DNA: TGCGCCAGCAGCACCGGTACCGTGAACACTGAAGCTTTCTTT.

This clone was counted a few times. CDR3 DNA: TGTGCCAGCAGCCTACTCTACGGGGGGCAAGAGACCCAGTACTTC. Its translation is CASSLLYGGQETQYF. The chain has TRBV27 and TRBJ2-5; 7 positions match TRBD2. Germline CDR1 is MNHEY and CDR2 is SMNVEV (reference sequence). This CDR3 has 15 amino acids. V lost 6 bases and J lost 2; bases outside the gene matches: 9.

The chain combines TRBV25-1 with TRBJ1-5, with D possibly matching TRBD1 (5 bases). The V end was cut by 8 bases, the J end by 7 bases, with 15 bases between. CDR3 size: 13 residues. Germline CDR1 is MGHDK and CDR2 is SYGVNS. The CDR3 DNA reads TGTGCCAGCTGGGGGGGGGTAGGGCAGCCCCAGCATTTT. Its translation is CASWGGVGQPQHF.

This clone was seen only a few times. The genes are TRBV27 and TRBJ1-1; D perhaps matches TRBD1 (6 bases). The CDR3 runs to 13 residues. Per the germline V gene, CDR1 is MNHEY and CDR2 is SMNVEV (reference sequence). V lost 8 bases, J lost 11 bases, and 21 bases lay in between. The chain's CDR3 is CASSQQGLSGAFF. For the CDR3, the DNA is TGTGCCAGCTCACAACAGGGTCTAAGTGGGGCTTTCTTT.

The rearrangement joins TRBV5-1 to TRBJ2-2; D not certain. From germline, CDR1 is SGHRS and CDR2 YFSETQ. Trimming removed 0 bases from V and 1 base from J, with 7 bases in between. This CDR3 contains 15 residues. The CDR3 DNA reads as TGCGCCAGCAGCTTGGCCTCCCTGAACACCGGGGAGCTGTTTTTT. Protein product: CASSLASLNTGELFF.

V is TRBV5-5 and J is TRBJ1-1; D gene unclear. Germline V gene lookup returns CDR1 SGHKS and CDR2 YYEKEE (reference sequence). CDR3 length: 13 residues. V was shortened by 4 bases and J by 3 bases, with 10 bases between the two germline ends. For the CDR3, the DNA is TGTGCCAGCAGCCCTGGAGGGTACACTGAAGCTTTCTTT. Encoded protein: CASSPGGYTEAFF.

This clone was found once. The V and J genes are TRBV28 and TRBJ2-4; D gene unclear. Trimming pared 3 bases from V and 4 bases from J, leaving 7 bases between. CDR1 MDHEN and CDR2 SYDVKM come from the germline V gene. The CDR3 is 13 residues long. CDR3 in DNA: TGTGCCAGCAGTTTTCCTAGTAAAAACATTCAGTACTTC. Protein: CASSFPSKNIQYF.

This chain joins TRBV4-1 and TRBJ2-7, with 7 bases identical to TRBD1. V was clipped by 3 bases and J by 1 base; unmatched bases: 6. The CDR3 runs 15 residues. Per germline, CDR1 MGHRA and CDR2 YSYEKL. Here the CDR3 DNA reads TGCGCCAGCAGCCACTTGACAGGGTTATCCTACGAGCAGTACTTC. Its translation is CASSHLTGLSYEQYF.

J is TRBJ2-1 and V is TRBV5-1; perhaps TRBD2 as D (7 bases). V was pared by 5 bases and J by 4 bases, with 13 bases between. The CDR3 consists of 14 residues. Germline values: CDR1 SGHRS, CDR2 YFSETQ. The CDR3 DNA reads as TGCGCCAGCAGGGAGGGGGGGCTTTACAATGAGCAGTTCTTC. This encodes CASREGGLYNEQFF. Together with reference TRBV5-1 and TRBJ2-1, the CDR3 gives the full variable domain: KAGVTQTPRYLIKTRGQQVTLSCSPISGHRSVSWYQQTPGQGLQFLFEYFSETQRNKGNFPGRFSGRQFSNSRSEMNVSTLELGDSALYLCASREGGLYNEQFFGPGTRLTVL.

The gene calls are TRBV4-2 and TRBJ2-3; D unresolved. The V end lost 4 bases, the J end lost 0 bases, and 5 bases lay between the germline ends. This CDR3 is built from 13 residues. Per germline, CDR1 LGHNA and CDR2 YNFKEQ. The DNA of the CDR3 is TGTGCCAGCAGCCCCCCAAGCACAGATACGCAGTATTTT. Translated, it gives CASSPPSTDTQYF.

The chain carries TRBV6-5 and TRBJ1-2; 10 bases fit TRBD1. This CDR3 has 14 amino acids. Germline CDR1 MNHEY, CDR2 SVGAGI. After removal of 0 bases from V and 8 bases from J, the junction contained 3 bases not matched to a gene. In nucleotides, the CDR3 is TGTGCCAGCAGTTACTCGACAGGGGGCGACGGCTACACCTTC. Protein: CASSYSTGGDGYTF.

The chain combines TRBV6-6 with TRBJ1-5; D gene uncertain. V lost 2 bases to trimming and J lost 2 bases, with 10 bases between them. Germline CDR1 is MNHNY and CDR2 is SVGAGI (reference sequence). This CDR3 contains 15 residues. The CDR3: CASSYEGGGNQPQHF. The DNA of the CDR3 is TGTGCCAGCAGTTACGAGGGTGGAGGCAATCAGCCCCAGCATTTT.

Regarding this clone: The junction differs from germline at one of its ends, possibly a read error. V usage is TRBV12-5 and J usage is TRBJ2-7; 7 bases fit TRBD1. The germline V gene has CDR1 LGHNT and CDR2 FRNRAP. The CDR3 is 15 residues long. CDR3: CASGLVRQGDYEQYF. CDR3 nucleotides: TGTGCTAGTGGCTTGGTACGGCAGGGGGACTACGAGCAGTACTTC.